This T cell receptor (beta chain) was identified during a study of blood T cell repertoires in COVID-19. Study-level information: Cohort 3 donors counted as recovered after two negative PCRs, clearance, or resolved symptoms. PBMCs, B-cell-depleted T cells, or T cells were the source of the cDNA or gDNA that made up the material.

Trimming took 3 bases from V and 8 from J, leaving 19 bases between them. The V gene's germline CDR1 is SEHNR and CDR2 FQNEAQ (reference sequence). This CDR3 is built from 15 residues. TCRdb's copy holds only in-frame clones and misses some; the assay was immunoSEQ multiplex PCR. The sample includes under 150,000 clones, over 75% of them seen just once. This sequence was found in a man aged 45-65 years in a cohort exposed to, infected with or recovered from COVID-19 (not recorded which). The sequencing input was PBMCs or T cells enriched from blood (not recorded which). The chain combines TRBV7-9 with TRBJ1-1; TRBD1 is a possible D gene (6 bases). The CDR3 bases are TGTGCCAGCAGCTTGAACAGGGACCCCTCCACCGAAGCTTTCTTT. It encodes CASSLNRDPSTEAFF.